Listed below are T cell receptor beta chains from one sample, sequenced in a study of blood T cell repertoires in COVID-19. Libraries were prepared by immunoSEQ multiplex PCR; TCRdb keeps only in-frame clonotypes and omits some of them. The sample includes some 200,000 clones, more than 75% of them seen just once. The sample taken for sequencing was PBMCs or T cells enriched from blood (not recorded which). The receptors originated from a young man in a cohort exposed to, infected with or recovered from COVID-19 (not recorded which). Each CDR3 is given with its conserved first and last residue. D genes are given only for firm matches. The listing skips clone size in some rows; elsewhere it reads once, few, many or a size class.

TRBJ1-5 TRBV18 . TRBD1 TGTGCCAGCTCACTACAGGGGGCGCAGCCCCAGCATTTT CASSLQGAQPQHF
TRBJ1-1 TRBV27 . . TGTGCCAGCAGTAGGACTCGACGGAACACTGAAGCTTTCTTT CASSRTRRNTEAFF
TRBJ2-3 TRBV9 . . TGTGCCAGCAGTTCTTTCCAGGGCGTCCTAAGCACAGATACGCAGTATTTT CASSSFQGVLSTDTQYF
TRBJ2-5 TRBV28 . . TGTGCCAGCAGCTCAGGAGAGACCCAGTACTTC CASSSGETQYF
TRBJ2-7 TRBV19 . TRBD2 TGTGCCAGTAGCCTGACTAGCGGGTCCTACGAGCAGTACTTC CASSLTSGSYEQYF
TRBJ2-7 TRBV6-2/TRBV6-3 once . TGTGCCAGCAGTTACGCCCGCAGGAACGAGCAGTACTTC CASSYARRNEQYF
TRBJ1-1 TRBV5-1 . . TGCGCCAGCAACCGGGACTCCTATTGGGACACTGAAGCTTTCTTT CASNRDSYWDTEAFF
TRBJ2-7 TRBV4-2 . . TGTGCCAGCAGCCGGCCCGGGGACACCGCCTACGAGCAGTACTTC CASSRPGDTAYEQYF
TRBJ1-6 TRBV7-6 . . TGTGCCAGCAGCTCGAAAAGAGAGTCCAATTCACCCCTCCACTTT CASSSKRESNSPLHF
TRBJ2-4 TRBV28 once . TGTGCCAGCAGGGGGGGGCCGGGCAAAAACATTCAGTACTTC CASRGGPGKNIQYF
TRBJ2-2 TRBV5-1 . TRBD1 TGCGCCAGCAGGTGGGACAGCCCGAACACCGGGGAGCTGTTTTTT CASRWDSPNTGELFF
TRBJ1-5 TRBV4-1 . . TGCGCCAGCAGCCCCCAGCGGGGTGGTCAGCCCCAGCATTTT CASSPQRGGQPQHF
TRBJ1-3 TRBV9 . . TGTGCCAGCAGCGCCCGGGGAGGGGAAGGGTCTGGAAACACCATATATTTT CASSARGGEGSGNTIYF
TRBJ2-5 TRBV14 . . TGTGCCAGCAGCCAAGGACTGTTGGCCCAGTACTTC CASSQGLLAQYF
TRBJ1-2 TRBV4-3 . TRBD1 TGCGCCAGCAGCCAAGCAGGGGACAGGACTAAGTTTAACTATGGCTACACCTTC CASSQAGDRTKFNYGYTF
TRBJ1-2 TRBV5-4 . . TGTGCCAGCAGCTTGGCATCCAGGGTTGGCTACACCTTC CASSLASRVGYTF
TRBJ2-3 TRBV25-1 . TRBD1 TGTGCCAGTCAGACAGGGCTCTCGGATACGCAGTATTTT CASQTGLSDTQYF
TRBJ1-4 TRBV28 . . TGTGCCACCCTGGGGGGTGGGAGTGAAAAACTGTTTTTT CATLGGGSEKLFF
TRBJ1-6 TRBV28 few . TGTGCCAGCAGCCCGGACACCGCTAATTCACCCCTCCACTTT CASSPDTANSPLHF
TRBJ2-3 TRBV27 . . TGTGCCAGCAGTTTATTCCCTAGCACAGATACGCAGTATTTT CASSLFPSTDTQYF
TRBJ2-3 TRBV6-5 few . TGTGCCAGCGGACCACTAGGTTACACAGATACGCAGTATTTT CASGPLGYTDTQYF
TRBJ2-5 TRBV29-1 . . TGCAGCGTTGAATCAGGGACATCCATTAAAGAGACCCAGTACTTC CSVESGTSIKETQYF
TRBJ2-5 TRBV7-7 many TRBD1 TGTGCTAGCAGCTTAGGGGCAGGGGGTGGCCAGGAGACCCAGTACTTC CASSLGAGGGQETQYF
TRBJ2-7 TRBV28 . . TGTGCCAGCAGTTTAACGGGCTACGAGCAGTACTTC CASSLTGYEQYF
TRBJ2-5 TRBV18 . TRBD1 TGTGCCAGCTCACGTGACAGGGGGCGACCATTAGAGACCCAGTACTTC CASSRDRGRPLETQYF
TRBJ1-1 TRBV7-8 . TRBD1 TGTGCCAGCAGCACCCGGCAGGGGGCAAAGAACACTGAAGCTTTCTTT CASSTRQGAKNTEAFF
TRBJ2-1 TRBV6-4 few TRBD2 TGTGCCAGCAGCAGAACTAGCGGGAGGGCCTTCTCCAATGAGCAGTTCTTC CASSRTSGRAFSNEQFF
TRBJ2-1 TRBV11-3 . TRBD2 TGTGCCAGCAGCTTAGACGGGAATAGCGGGAGGAATGAGCAGTTCTTC CASSLDGNSGRNEQFF
TRBJ1-3 TRBV28 . . TGTGCCAGCAGTTTACTAGCAGCCAACTCCGGAAACACCATATATTTT CASSLLAANSGNTIYF
TRBJ2-5 TRBV29-1 . . TGCAGCGTTGAAGATGTTCGGAGAACGCAAGAGACCCAGTACTTC CSVEDVRRTQETQYF
TRBJ1-4 TRBV4-1 . . TGCGCCAGCAGCCATTTACAGTTTAATGAAAAACTGTTTTTT CASSHLQFNEKLFF
TRBJ1-2 TRBV9 . . TGTGCCAGCAGCGTAGGGAGTCGGGACTATGGCTACACCTTC CASSVGSRDYGYTF
TRBJ1-1 TRBV5-6 . . TGTGCCAGCAGCCCATCCTGGGTCAGGAGGAGGGAAAGCACTGAAGCTTTCTTT CASSPSWVRRRESTEAFF
TRBJ1-1 TRBV6-6 . . TGTGCCAGCAGTTACCCCCAGGGTGTCGTCACTGAAGCTTTCTTT CASSYPQGVVTEAFF
TRBJ2-7 TRBV3-1/TRBV3-2 few TRBD2 TGTGCCAGCAGCAACCTGACTAGCGGCTCCTACGAGCAGTACTTC CASSNLTSGSYEQYF
TRBJ2-7 TRBV7-8 . . TGTGCCAGCAGCTCTTTGGGGCAGTCCTACGAGCAGTACTTC CASSSLGQSYEQYF
TRBJ2-2 TRBV4-2 . TRBD2 TGTGCCAGCAGCCAAGTGCTAGCGGGGGATCTCGGGAGGGAGCTGTTTTTT CASSQVLAGDLGRELFF
TRBJ1-1 TRBV7-3 once . TGTGCCAGCAGCCCTGGTTCTCTAGTAGGAGCTTTCTTT CASSPGSLVGAFF
TRBJ1-2 TRBV7-2 once . TGTGCCAGCAGCTCTTCTTCTGTTCATGGCTACACCTTC CASSSSSVHGYTF
TRBJ2-6 TRBV4-1 . TRBD1 TGCGCCAGCAGTCTCCCTAAAATGCGGGACAGGGGGTTCTCTGGGGCCAACGTCCTGACTTTC CASSLPKMRDRGFSGANVLTF
TRBJ2-7 TRBV28 . . TGTGCCAGCAGCGCAGGTTACGAGCAGTACTTC CASSAGYEQYF
TRBJ1-1 TRBV5-5 . . TGTGCCAGCGCCCTGAGAGACGCGGGGTTTCTGGCTTTCTTT CASALRDAGFLAFF
TRBJ2-5 TRBV24-1 once TRBD2 TGTGCCACCAGTGGACTAGCGGGAGGAGAGACCCAGTACTTC CATSGLAGGETQYF
TRBJ2-7 TRBV2 . . TGTGCCAGCAAGGAGGGGCGAGAGTACGAGCAGTACTTC CASKEGREYEQYF
TRBJ2-2 TRBV11-2 . . TGTGCCAGCAGCTCTTCGAACACCGGGGAGCTGTTTTTT CASSSSNTGELFF